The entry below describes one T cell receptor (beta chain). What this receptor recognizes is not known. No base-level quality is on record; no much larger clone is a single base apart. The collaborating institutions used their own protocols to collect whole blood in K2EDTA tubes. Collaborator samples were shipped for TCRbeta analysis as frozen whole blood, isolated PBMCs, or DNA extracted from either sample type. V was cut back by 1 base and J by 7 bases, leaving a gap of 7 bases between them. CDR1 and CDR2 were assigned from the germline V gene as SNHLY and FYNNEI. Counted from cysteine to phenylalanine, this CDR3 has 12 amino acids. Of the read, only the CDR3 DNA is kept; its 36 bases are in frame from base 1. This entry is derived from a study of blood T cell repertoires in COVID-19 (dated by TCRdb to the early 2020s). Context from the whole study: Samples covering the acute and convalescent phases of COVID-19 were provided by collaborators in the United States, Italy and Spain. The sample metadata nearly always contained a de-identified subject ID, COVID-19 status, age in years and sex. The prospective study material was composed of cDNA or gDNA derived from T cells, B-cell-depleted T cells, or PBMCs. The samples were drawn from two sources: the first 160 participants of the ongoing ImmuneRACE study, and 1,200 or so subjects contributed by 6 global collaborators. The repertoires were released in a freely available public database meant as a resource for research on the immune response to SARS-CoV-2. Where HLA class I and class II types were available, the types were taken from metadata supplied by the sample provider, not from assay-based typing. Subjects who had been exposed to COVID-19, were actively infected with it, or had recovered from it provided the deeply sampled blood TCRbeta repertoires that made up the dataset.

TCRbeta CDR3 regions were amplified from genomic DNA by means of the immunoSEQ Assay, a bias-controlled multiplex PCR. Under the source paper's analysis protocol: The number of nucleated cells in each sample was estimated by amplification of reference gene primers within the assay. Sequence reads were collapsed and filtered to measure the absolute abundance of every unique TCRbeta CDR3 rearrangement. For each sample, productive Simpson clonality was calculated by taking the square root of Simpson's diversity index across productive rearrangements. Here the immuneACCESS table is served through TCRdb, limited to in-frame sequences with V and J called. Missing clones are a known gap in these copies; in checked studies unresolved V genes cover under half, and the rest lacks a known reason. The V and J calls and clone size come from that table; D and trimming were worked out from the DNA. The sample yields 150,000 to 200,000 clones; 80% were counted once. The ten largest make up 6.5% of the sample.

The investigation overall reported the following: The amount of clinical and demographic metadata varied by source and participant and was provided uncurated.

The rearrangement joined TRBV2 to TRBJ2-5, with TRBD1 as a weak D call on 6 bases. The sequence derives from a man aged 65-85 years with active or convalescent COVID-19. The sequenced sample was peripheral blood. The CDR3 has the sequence CASSEGGGTQYF. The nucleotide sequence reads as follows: TGTGCCAGCAGTGAAGGAGGGGGGACCCAGTACTTC.